The clone carrying this TCR beta chain was picked up a small number of times. Its specificity is not known. The sample comes from a study of T-cell memory formation after mild COVID-19. UMIs and sample barcodes were carried by the TCR alpha and TCR beta cDNA libraries that 5'RACE produced using constant-segment primers. TCRdb reprocessed the 5' RACE reads via MiXCR and lists one record per CDR3 protein. The repertoire holds 170,000 or so distinct CDR3 sequences, with around a third as singletons. General study points: Clones that got smaller from day 15 to 85 had even CD4/CD8, while clones growing later tipped toward CD4+. SARS-CoV-2 specificity of second-wave clones peaking day 37 was unconfirmed.

CDR1 is MNHEY, CDR2 SMNVEV, per germline (reference sequence). This CDR3 is 15 amino acids long. The germline V and J ends were trimmed by 8 bases and 4 bases, with 18 bases remaining between them. Sequencing was carried out using PBMCs or a T cell subset sorted from them (not recorded which). This chain connects TRBV27 to TRBJ2-1; weak D call: TRBD1 (5 bases). This clonotype was sampled from an adult woman who had mild COVID-19 (a few samples of this study predate the infection). Cell type and time point are not known. In DNA form, the CDR3 reads TGTGCCAGCGGTAACAGGACCTCTTTGTACAATGAGCAGTTCTTC. It encodes CASGNRTSLYNEQFF.